The clone carrying this T cell receptor (beta chain) has only a few counts. Template switching added a universal primer binding site, and final cDNA carried unique molecular identifiers. MiXCR was run by TCRdb on the 5' RACE reads, yielding one entry per CDR3 protein. Of roughly 690,000 distinct CDR3 sequences listed, around 20% are singletons. The sample originates from a study of identical twins. The CDR3 loop spans 14 amino acids. The V end lost 6 bases, the J end lost 1 base, and 12 bases lay between the germline ends. The same sample was also studied in work on T cells expressing NK-cell markers. That report notes: The study sequenced eight donors, seven HCMV-seropositive and one seronegative.

The sequenced material came from PBMCs. The chain carries TRBV12-3 or TRBV12-4 and TRBJ1-1, with D perhaps matching TRBD1 (6 bases). The source of this sequence is a woman between 18 and 30 years old in good health. For the CDR3, the DNA is TGTGCCAGCAGCCCTTGGACAGCGAACACTGAAGCTTTCTTT. It specifies CASSPWTANTEAFF.